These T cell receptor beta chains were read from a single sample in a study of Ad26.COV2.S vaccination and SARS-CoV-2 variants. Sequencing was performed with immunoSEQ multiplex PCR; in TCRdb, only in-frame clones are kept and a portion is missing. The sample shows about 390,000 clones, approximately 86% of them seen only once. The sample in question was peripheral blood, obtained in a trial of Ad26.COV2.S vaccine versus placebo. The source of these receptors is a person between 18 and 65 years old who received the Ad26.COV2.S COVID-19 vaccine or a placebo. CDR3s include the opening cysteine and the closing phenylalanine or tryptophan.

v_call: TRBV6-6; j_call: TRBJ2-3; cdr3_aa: CASSYSTKDTQYF
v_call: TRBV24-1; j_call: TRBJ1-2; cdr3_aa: CATSDSGQGGGYTF
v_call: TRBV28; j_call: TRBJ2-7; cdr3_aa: CASEVDYEQYF
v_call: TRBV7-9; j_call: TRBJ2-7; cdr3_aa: CASSLSQIGEQYF
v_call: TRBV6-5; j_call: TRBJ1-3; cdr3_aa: CASSPLPGNTIYF
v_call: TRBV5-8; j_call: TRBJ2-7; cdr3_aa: CASSFRQMRAYEQYF
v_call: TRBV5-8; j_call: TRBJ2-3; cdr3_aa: CASSRTSGGETDTQYF
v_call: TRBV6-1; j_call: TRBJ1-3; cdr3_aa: CASSELAITGNTIYF
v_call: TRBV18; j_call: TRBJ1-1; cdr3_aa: CASSPETGVTEAFF
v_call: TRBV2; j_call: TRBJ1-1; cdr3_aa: CASSESPRKNTEAFF
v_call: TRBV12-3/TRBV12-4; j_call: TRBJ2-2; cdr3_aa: CASRQGSGELFF
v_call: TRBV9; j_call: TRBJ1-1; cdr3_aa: CASSVGPIFTEAFF
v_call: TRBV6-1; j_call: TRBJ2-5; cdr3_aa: CASSEAQETQYF
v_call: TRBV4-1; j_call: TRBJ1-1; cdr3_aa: CASSQQPGQGKTEAFF
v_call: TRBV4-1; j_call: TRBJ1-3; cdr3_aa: CASSLGTGYGNTIYF
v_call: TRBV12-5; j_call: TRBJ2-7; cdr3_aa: CASGSGGYEQYF
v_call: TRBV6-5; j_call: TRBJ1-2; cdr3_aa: CASNKGILYGYTF
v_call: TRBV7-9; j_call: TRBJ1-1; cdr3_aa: CASSSGLGNTEAFF
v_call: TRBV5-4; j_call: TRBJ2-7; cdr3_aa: CASSLDERYLDEQYF
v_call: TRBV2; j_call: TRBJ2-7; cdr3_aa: CASRAGSTYEQYF
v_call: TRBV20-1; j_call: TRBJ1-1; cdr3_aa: CSARDEVEAFF
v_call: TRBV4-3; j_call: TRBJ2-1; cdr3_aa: CASSRRTSGGRDEQFF
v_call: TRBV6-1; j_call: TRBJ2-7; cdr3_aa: CASSEVLAGIWEQYF
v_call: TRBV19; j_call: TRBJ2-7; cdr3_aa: CASSWAASYEQYF
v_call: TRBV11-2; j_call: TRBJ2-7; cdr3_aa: CASSLDGLAGALQYF
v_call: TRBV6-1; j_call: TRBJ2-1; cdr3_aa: CASSERQGGYNEQFF
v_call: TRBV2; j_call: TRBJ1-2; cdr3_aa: CASSAGRGGNGYTF
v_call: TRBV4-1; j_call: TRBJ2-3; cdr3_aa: CASSQASGGPTDTQYF
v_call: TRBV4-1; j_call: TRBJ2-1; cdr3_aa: CASSPTLAGGFYNEQFF
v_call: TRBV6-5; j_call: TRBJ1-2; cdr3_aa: CASRTGTRGYTF
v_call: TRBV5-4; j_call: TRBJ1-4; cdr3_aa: CASSLGDNEKLFF
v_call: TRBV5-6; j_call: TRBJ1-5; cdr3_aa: CASSSLRGRDLQEPQHF
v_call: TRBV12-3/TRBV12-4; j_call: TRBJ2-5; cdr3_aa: CASKSGGQETQYF
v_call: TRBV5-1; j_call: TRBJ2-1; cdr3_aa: CASSWAGEVNNEQFF
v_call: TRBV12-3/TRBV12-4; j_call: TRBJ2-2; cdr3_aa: CASRNRGTGELFF
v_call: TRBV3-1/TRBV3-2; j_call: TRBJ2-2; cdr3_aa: CASSVHSNTGELFF
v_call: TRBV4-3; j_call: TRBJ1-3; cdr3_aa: CASSQDDSSGNTIYF
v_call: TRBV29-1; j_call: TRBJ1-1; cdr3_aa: CSAEGAAPNTEAFF
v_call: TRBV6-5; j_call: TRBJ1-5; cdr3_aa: CASRGQVRNNQPQHF
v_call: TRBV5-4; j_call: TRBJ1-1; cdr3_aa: CATVDRVNTEAFF
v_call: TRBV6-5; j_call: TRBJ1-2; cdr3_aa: CASSYDSYYGYTF
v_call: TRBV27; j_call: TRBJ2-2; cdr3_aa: CASSLSSAGELFF
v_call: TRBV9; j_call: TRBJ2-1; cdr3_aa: CASSVGAANEQFF
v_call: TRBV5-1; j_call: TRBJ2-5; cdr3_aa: CASSRGGSGTETQYF
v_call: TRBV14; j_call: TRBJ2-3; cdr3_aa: CASSQSGASTDTQYF
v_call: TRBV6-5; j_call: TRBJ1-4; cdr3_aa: CASSYEVANEKLFF
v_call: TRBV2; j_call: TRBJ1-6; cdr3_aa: CASSDGESPLHF
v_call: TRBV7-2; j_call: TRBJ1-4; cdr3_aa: CASGSANEKLFF
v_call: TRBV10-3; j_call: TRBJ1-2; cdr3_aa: CAIRRQGGGYTF
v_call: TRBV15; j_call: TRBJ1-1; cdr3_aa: CATSRVGSYEAFF
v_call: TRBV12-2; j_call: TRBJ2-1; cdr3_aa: CASRLSLAGGRDEQFF
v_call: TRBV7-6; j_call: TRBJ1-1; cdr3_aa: CASSLDPLGEGPPSLTEAFF
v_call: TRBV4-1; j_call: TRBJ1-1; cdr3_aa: CASSQPGQNTEAFF
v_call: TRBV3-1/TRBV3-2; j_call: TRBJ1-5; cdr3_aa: CASSQDRTDAVYSNQPQHF
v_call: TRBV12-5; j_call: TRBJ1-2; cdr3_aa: CASGFGRGGSYGYTF
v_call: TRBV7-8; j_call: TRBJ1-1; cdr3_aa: CASSFRGRDTEAFF
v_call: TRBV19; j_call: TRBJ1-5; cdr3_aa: CASSMGSNQPQHF
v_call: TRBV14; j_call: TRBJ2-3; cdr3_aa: CASSSYTDTQYF
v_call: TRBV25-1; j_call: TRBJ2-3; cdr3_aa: CASSELERGGSDTQYF